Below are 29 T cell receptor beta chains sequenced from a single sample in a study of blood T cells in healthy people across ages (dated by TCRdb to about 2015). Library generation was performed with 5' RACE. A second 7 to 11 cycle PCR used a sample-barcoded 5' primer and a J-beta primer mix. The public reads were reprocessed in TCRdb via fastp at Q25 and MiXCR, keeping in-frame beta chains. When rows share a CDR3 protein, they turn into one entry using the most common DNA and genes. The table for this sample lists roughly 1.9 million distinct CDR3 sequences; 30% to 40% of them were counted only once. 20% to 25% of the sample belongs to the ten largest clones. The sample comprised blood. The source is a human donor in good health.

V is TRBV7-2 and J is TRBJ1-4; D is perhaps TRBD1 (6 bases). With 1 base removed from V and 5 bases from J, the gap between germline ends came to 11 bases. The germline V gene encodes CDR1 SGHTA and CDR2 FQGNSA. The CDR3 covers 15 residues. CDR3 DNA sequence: TGTGCCAGCAGCTTAGGAGGGACAAAGAATGAAAAACTGTTTTTT. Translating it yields CASSLGGTKNEKLFF.

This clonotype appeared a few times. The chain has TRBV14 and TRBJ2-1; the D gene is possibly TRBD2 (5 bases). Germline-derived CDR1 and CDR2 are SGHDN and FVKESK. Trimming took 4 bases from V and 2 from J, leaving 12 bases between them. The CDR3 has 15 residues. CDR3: CASSPSPGTYNEQFF. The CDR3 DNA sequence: TGTGCCAGCAGCCCGTCCCCCGGGACCTACAATGAGCAGTTCTTC. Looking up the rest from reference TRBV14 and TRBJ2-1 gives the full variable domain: EAGVTQFPSHSVIEKGQTVTLRCDPISGHDNLYWYRRVMGKEIKFLLHFVKESKQDESGMPNNRFLAERTGGTYSTLKVQPAELEDSGVYFCASSPSPGTYNEQFFGPGTRLTVL.

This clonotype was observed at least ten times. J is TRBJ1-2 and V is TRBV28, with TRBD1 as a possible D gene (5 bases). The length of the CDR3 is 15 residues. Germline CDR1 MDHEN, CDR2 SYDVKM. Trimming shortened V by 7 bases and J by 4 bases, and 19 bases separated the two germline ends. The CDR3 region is CASIRGIGEIYGYTF. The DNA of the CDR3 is TGTGCCAGCATCCGGGGGATAGGGGAGATCTATGGCTACACCTTC.

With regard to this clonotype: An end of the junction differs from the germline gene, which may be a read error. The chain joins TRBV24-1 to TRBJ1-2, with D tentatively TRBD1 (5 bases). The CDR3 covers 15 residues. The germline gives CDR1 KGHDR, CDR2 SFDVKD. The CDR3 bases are TGTGTCACCAGTGTTCGGGGCTGGGGGTCTGACGGCTACACCTTC. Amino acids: CVTSVRGWGSDGYTF.

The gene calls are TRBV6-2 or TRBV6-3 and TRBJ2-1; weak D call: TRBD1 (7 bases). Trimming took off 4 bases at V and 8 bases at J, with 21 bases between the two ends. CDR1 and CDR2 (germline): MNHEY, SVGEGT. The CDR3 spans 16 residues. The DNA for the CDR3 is TGTGCCAGCAGTTTGCCCGGGGGCAGGGGGAATGATGAGCAGTTCTTC. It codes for CASSLPGGRGNDEQFF.

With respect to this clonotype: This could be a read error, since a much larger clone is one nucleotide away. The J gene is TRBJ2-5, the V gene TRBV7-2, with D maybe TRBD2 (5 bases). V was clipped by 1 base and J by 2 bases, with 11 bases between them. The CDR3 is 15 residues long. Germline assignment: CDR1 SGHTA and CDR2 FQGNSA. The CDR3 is CTSSLVKGRQETQYF. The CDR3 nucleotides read TGTACCAGCAGCTTAGTTAAAGGGAGACAAGAGACCCAGTACTTC.

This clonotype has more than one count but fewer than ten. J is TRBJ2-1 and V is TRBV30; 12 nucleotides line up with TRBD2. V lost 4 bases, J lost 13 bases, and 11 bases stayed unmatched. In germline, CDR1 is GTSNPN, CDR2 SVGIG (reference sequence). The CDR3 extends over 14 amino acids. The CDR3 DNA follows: TGTGCCTGGACATTGAAGGGACTAGCGGGTATTCAGTTCTTC. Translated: CAWTLKGLAGIQFF.

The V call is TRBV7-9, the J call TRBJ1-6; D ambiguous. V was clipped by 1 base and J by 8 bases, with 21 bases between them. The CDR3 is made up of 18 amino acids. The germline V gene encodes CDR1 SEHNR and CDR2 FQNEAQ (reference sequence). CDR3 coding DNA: TGTGCCAGCAGCTTAGTAAGGCTCCAAGGACCCGGGGATTCACCCCTCCACTTT. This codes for CASSLVRLQGPGDSPLHF.

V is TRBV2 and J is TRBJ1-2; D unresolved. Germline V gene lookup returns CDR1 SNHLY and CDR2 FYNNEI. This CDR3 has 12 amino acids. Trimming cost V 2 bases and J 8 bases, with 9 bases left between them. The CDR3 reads CASSESGSGYTF. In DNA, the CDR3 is TGTGCCAGCAGTGAAAGTGGCAGCGGCTACACCTTC. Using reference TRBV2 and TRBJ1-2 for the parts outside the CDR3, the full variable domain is EPEVTQTPSHQVTQMGQEVILRCVPISNHLYFYWYRQILGQKVEFLVSFYNNEISEKSEIFDDQFSVERPDGSNFTLKIRSTKLEDSAMYFCASSESGSGYTFGSGTRLTVV.

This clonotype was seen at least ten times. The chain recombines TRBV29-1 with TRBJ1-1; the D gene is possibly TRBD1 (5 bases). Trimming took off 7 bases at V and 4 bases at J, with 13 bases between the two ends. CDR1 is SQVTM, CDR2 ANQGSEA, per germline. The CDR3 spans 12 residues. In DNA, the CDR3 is TGCAGCGCCGATGGGGGAGGCACTGAAGCTTTCTTT. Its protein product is CSADGGGTEAFF.

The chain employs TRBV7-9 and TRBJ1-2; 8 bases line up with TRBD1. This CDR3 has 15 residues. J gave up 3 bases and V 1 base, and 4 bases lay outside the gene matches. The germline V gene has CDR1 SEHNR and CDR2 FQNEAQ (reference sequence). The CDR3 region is CASSLVRGRDYGYTF. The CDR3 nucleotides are TGTGCCAGCAGCTTAGTCAGGGGGCGTGACTATGGCTACACCTTC.

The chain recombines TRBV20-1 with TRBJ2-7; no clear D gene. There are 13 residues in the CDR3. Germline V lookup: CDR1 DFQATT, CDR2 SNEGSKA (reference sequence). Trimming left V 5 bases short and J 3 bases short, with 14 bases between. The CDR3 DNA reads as TGCAGTGCTCCTGTAGGGCCAAACTACGAGCAGTACTTC. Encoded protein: CSAPVGPNYEQYF.

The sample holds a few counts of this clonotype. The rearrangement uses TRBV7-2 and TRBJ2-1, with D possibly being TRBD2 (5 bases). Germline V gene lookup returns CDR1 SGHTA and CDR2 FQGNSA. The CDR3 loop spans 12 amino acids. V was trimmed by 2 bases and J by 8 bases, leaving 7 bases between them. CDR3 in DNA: TGTGCCAGCAGCTTATTCGGGGATGAGCAGTTCTTC. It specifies CASSLFGDEQFF.

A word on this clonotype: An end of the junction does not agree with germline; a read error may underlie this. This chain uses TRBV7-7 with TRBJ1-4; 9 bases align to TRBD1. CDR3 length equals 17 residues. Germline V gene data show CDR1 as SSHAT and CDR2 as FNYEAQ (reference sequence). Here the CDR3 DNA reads TGTGCTAGCAGCTTAGGGGCCCCGGGACAGGGCTCTCAAAAACTGTTTTTT. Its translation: CASSLGAPGQGSQKLFF. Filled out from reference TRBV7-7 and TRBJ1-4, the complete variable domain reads GAGVSQSPRYKVTKRGQDVTLRCDPISSHATLYWYQQALGQGPEFLTYFNYEAQPDKSGLPSDRFSAERPEGSISTLTIQRTEQRDSAMYRCASSLGAPGQGSQKLFFGSGTQLSVL.

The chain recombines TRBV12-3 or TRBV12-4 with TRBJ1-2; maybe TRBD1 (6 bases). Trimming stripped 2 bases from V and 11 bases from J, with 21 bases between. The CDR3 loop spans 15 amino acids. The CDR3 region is CASSLIGGAKWRYTF. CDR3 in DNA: TGTGCCAGCAGTTTAATAGGGGGAGCCAAATGGAGGTACACCTTC.

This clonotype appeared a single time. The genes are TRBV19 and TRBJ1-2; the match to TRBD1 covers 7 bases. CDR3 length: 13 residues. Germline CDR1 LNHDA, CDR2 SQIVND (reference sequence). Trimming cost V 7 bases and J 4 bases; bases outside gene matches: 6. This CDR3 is CASKRDSSYGYTF. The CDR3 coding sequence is TGTGCCAGTAAGCGGGACAGCTCCTATGGCTACACCTTC. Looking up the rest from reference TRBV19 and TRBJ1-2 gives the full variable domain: DGGITQSPKYLFRKEGQNVTLSCEQNLNHDAMYWYRQDPGQGLRLIYYSQIVNDFQKGDIAEGYSVSREKKESFPLTVTSAQKNPTAFYLCASKRDSSYGYTFGSGTRLTVV.

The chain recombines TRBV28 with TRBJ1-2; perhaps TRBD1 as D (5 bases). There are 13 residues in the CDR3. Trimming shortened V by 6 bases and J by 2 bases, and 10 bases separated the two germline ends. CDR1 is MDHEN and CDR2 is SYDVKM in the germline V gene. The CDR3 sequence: CASREGINYGYTF. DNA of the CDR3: TGTGCCAGCAGAGAGGGGATAAACTATGGCTACACCTTC.

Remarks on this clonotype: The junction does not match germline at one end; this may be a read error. The CDR3, as DNA: TGCCCCAGCAGCCAAGATTGGGGGGGACTGGGTCAGCCCCAGCATTTT. This codes for CPSSQDWGGLGQPQHF. The V and J genes are TRBV4-3 and TRBJ1-5, with D possibly TRBD1 on 5 matching bases. Germline lookup yields CDR1 LGHNA and CDR2 YSLEER. This CDR3 has 16 amino acids.

CDR3: CASRSTGDTEAFF. As DNA, the CDR3 is TGTGCCAGCAGGTCGACAGGGGACACTGAAGCTTTCTTT. V usage is TRBV6-1 and J usage is TRBJ1-1; 8 positions agree with TRBD1. There are 13 residues in the CDR3. After removal of 6 bases from V and 3 bases from J, the junction contained 3 bases not matched to a gene. The V gene's germline CDR1 is MNHNS and CDR2 SASEGT.

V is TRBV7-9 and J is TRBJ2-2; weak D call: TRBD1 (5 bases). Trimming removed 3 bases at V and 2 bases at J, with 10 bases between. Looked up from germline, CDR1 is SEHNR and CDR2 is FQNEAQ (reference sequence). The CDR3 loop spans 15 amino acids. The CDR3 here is CASSFFQGNTGELFF. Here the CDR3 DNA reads TGTGCCAGCAGCTTTTTCCAGGGAAACACCGGGGAGCTGTTTTTT.

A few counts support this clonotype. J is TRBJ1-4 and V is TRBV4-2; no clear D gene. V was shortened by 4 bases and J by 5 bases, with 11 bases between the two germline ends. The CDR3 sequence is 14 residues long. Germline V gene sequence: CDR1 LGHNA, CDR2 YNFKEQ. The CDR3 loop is CASSRNGVNEKLFF. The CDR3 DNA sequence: TGTGCCAGCAGCCGTAACGGAGTAAATGAAAAACTGTTTTTT.

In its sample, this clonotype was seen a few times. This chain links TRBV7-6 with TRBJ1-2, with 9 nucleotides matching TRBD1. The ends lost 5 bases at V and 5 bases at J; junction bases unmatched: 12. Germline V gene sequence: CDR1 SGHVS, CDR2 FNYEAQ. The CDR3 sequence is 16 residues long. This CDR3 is CASSPIATGGVYGYTF. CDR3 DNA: TGTGCCAGCAGCCCCATCGCTACAGGGGGCGTTTATGGCTACACCTTC.

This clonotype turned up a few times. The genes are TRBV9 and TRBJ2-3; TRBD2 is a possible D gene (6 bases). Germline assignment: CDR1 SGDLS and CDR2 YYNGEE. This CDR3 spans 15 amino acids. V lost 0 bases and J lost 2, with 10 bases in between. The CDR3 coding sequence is TGTGCCAGCAGCGTAGCTGCGGGGAACACAGATACGCAGTATTTT. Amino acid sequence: CASSVAAGNTDTQYF.

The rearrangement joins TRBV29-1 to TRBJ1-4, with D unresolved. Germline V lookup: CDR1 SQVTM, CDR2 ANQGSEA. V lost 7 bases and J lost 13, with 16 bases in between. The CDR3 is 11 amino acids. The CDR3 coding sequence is TGCAGCGGATTCATACGGGGAAGACTGTTTTTT. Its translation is CSGFIRGRLFF.

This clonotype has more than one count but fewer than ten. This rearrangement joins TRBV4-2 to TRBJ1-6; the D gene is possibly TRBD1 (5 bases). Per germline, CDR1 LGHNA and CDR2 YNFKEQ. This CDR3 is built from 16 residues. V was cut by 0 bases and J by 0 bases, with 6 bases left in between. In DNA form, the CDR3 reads TGTGCCAGCAGCCAAGACAGGGTCTCCTATAATTCACCCCTCCACTTT. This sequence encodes CASSQDRVSYNSPLHF.

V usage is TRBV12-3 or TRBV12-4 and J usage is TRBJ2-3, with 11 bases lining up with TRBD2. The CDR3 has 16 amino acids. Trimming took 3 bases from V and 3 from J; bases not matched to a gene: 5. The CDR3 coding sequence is TGTGCCAGCAGTTTTTCTAGCGGGGGGTCTACAGATACGCAGTATTTT. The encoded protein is CASSFSSGGSTDTQYF.

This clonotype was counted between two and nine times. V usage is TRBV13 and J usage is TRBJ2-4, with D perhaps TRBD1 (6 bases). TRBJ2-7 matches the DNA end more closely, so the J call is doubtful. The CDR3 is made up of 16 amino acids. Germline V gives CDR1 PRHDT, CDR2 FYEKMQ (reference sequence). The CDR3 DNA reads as TGTGCCAGCAGCTCTAACTTCGACAGGTCTCCCTACGAGCAGTACTTC. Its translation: CASSSNFDRSPYEQYF.

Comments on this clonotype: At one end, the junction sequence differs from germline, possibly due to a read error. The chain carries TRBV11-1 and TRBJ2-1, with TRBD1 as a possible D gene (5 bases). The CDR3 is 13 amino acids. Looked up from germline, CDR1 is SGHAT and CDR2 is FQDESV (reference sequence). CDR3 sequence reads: CASSFGWGNGQFF. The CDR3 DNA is TGTGCCAGCAGCTTCGGGTGGGGCAATGGGCAGTTCTTC.

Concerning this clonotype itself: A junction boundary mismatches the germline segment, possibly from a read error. As DNA, the CDR3 is TGTACCAGCAGCGTAGGTTCCGGACTCTACACAGATACGCAGTATTTT. This codes for CTSSVGSGLYTDTQYF. J is TRBJ2-3 and V is TRBV9; TRBD2 might be the D (5 bases). The germline CDR1 and CDR2 sequences are SGDLS and YYNGEE. This CDR3 has 16 amino acids.